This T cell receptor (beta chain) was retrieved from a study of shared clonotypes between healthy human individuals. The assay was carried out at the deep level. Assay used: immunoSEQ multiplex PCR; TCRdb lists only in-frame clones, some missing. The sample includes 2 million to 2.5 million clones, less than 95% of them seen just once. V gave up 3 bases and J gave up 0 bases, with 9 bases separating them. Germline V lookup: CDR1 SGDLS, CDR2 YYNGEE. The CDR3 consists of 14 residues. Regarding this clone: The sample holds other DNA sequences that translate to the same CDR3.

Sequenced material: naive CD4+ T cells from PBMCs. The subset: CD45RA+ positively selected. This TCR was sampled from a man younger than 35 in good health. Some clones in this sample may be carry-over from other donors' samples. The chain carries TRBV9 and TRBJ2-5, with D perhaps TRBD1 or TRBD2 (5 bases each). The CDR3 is CASSAGTYQETQYF. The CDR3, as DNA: TGTGCCAGCAGCGCCGGGACCTACCAAGAGACCCAGTACTTC.